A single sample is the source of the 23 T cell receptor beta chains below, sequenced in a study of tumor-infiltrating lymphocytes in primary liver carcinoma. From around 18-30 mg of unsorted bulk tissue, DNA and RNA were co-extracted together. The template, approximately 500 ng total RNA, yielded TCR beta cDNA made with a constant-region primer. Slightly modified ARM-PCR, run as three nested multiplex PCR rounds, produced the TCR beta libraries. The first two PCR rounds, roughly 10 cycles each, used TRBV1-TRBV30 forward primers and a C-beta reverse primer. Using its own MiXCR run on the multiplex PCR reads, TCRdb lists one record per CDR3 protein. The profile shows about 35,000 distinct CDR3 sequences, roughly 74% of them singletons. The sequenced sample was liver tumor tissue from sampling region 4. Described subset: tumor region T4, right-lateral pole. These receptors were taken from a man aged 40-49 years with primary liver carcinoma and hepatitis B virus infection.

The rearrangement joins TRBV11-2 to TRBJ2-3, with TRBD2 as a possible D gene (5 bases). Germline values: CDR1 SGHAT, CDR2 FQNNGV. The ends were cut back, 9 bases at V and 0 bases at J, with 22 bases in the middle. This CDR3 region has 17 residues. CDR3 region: CASTIRRLKDSTDTQYF. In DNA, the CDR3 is TGTGCCAGTACCATCCGGAGGCTAAAGGATAGCACAGATACGCAGTATTTT.

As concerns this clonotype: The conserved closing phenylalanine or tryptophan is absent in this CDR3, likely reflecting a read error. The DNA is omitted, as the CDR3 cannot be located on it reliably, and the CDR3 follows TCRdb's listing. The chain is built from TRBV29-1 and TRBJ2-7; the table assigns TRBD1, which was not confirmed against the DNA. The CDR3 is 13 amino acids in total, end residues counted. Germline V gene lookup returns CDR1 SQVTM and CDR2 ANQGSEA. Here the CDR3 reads CSIDTGYVDEQYY.

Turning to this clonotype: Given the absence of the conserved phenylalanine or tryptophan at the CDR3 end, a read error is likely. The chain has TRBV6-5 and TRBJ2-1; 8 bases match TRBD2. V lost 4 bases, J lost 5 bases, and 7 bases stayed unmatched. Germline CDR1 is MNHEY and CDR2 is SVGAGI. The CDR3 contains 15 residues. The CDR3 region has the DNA TGTGCCAGCAGTTTGCGGGAGGTCACCAACAATGAGCAGTTCTCC. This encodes CASSLREVTNNEQFS.

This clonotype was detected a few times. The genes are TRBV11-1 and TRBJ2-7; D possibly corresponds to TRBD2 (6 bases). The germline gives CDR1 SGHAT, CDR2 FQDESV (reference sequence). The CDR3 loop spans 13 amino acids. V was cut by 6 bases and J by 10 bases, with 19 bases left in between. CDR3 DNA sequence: TGTGCCAGCAGGGGGAGGCGATCCTATGAACAGTACTTC. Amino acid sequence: CASRGRRSYEQYF.

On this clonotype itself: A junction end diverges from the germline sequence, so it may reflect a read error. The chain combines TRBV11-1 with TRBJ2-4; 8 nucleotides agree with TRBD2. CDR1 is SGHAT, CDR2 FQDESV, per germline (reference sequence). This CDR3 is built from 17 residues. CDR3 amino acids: CANGFPGISGTKNIPYF. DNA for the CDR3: TGTGCCAACGGCTTTCCCGGGATTAGCGGGACCAAAAACATTCCGTACTTC. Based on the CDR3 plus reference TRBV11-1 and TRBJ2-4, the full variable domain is EAEVAQSPRYKITEKSQAVAFWCDPISGHATLYWYRQILGQGPELLVQFQDESVVDDSQLPKDRFSAERLKGVDSTLKIQPAELGDSAMYLCANGFPGISGTKNIPYFGAGTRLSVL.

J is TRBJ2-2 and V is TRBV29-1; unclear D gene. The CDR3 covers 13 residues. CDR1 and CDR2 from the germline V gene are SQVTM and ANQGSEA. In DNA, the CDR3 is TGCAACCTTTATATAGGGAACACCGGGGAGCTGTTTTTT. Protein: CNLYIGNTGELFF.

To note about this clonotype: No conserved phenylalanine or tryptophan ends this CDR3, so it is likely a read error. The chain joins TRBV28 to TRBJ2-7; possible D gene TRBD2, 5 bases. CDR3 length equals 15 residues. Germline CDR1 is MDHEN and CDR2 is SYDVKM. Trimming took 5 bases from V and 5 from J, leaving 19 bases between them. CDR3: CASSPATEGINEQYL. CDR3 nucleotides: TGTGCCAGCAGTCCCGCTACAGAGGGAATCAACGAGCAGTACTTA.

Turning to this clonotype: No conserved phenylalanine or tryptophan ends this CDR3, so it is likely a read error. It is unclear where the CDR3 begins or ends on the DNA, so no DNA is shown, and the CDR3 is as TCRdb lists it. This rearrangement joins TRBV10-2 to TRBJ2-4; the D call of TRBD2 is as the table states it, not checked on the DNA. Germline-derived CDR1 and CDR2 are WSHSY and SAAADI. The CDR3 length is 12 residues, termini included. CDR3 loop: CASSHQRAIEYL.

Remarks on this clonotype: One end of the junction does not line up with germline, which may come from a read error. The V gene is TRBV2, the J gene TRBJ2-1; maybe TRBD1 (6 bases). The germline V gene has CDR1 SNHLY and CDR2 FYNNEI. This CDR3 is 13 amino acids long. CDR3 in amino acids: CTSTPFGDNEEFF. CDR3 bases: TGTACCAGCACCCCTTTCGGGGACAATGAGGAGTTCTTC.

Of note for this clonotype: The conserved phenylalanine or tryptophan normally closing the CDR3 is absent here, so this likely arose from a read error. The CDR3 loop reads CASSSSQETQYS. The CDR3 DNA reads as TGTGCCAGCAGCAGCAGCCAAGAGACCCAGTACTCG. The chain employs TRBV6-2 or TRBV6-3 and TRBJ2-5; D uncertain. The germline V gene encodes CDR1 MNHEY and CDR2 SVGEGT. Trimming stripped 6 bases from V and 1 base from J, with 6 bases between. The CDR3 sequence is 12 residues long.

DNA for the CDR3: TGCAGCGTTTCACTTGACGGGTACTACTACTACACCTTC. Residues: CSVSLDGYYYYTF. V and J are TRBV29-1 and TRBJ1-2; D call uncertain. V was shortened by 5 bases and J by 10 bases, with 20 bases between the two germline ends. There are 13 residues in the CDR3. CDR1 and CDR2 from the germline V gene are SQVTM and ANQGSEA.

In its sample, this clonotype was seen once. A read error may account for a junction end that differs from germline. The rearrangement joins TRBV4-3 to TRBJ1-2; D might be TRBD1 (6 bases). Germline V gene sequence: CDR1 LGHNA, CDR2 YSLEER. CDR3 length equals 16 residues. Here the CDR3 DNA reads TGCGCCAGCAGCCAGGCAGGGGCAGGGAGGAGCTACGGCTACATCTTC. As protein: CASSQAGAGRSYGYIF.

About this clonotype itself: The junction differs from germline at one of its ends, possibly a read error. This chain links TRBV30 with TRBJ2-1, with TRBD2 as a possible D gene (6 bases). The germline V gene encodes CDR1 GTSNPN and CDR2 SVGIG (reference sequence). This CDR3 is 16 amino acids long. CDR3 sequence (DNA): TGTGCCTGGAGTCGACTAGGAGGTAGGGCTTACAATGAGCAGTCATTC. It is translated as CAWSRLGGRAYNEQSF.

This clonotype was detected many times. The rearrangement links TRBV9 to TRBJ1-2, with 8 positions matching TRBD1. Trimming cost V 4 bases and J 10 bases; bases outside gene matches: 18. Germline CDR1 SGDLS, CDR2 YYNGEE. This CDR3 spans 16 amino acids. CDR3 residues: CASSPRTGPTLGDYTF. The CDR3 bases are TGTGCCAGCAGCCCCCGGACAGGGCCCACCCTTGGCGACTACACCTTC.

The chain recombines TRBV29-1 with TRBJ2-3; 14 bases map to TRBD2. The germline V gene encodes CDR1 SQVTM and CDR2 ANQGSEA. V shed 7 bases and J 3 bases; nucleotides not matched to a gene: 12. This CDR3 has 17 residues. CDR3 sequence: CSADTLGTSGGTDTQYF. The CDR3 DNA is TGCAGCGCCGATACGTTGGGGACTAGCGGGGGAACAGATACGCAGTATTTT.

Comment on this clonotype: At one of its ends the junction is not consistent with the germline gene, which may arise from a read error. The CDR3 loop is CVSSLGHNRDTQYF. The CDR3 DNA reads TGCGTCAGCAGCTTGGGACATAACAGAGATACGCAGTATTTT. The chain combines TRBV5-1 with TRBJ2-3, with D possibly matching TRBD1 (6 bases). The CDR3 has 14 amino acids. Germline values: CDR1 SGHRS, CDR2 YFSETQ.

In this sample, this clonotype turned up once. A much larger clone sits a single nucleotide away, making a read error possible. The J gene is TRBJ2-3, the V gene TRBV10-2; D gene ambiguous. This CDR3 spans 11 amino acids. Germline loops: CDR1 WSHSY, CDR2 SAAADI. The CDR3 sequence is CASSYTDTQCF. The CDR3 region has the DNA TGCGCCAGCAGCTACACGGATACGCAGTGTTTT.

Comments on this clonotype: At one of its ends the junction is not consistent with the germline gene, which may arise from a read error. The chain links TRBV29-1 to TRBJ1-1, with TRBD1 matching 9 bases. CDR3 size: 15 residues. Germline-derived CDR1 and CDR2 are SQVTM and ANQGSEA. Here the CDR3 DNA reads TGCAGCGTTACAGGGGGCTGGGGGATGAACACTGAAACTTTCTTC. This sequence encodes CSVTGGWGMNTETFF.

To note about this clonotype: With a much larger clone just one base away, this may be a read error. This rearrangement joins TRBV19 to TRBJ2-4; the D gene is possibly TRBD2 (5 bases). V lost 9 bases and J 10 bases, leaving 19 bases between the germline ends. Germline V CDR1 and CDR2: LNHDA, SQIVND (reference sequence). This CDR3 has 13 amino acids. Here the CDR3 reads CASRWAGSKIQYF. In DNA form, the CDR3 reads TGTGCCAGCCGATGGGCGGGTTCAAAGATTCAGTACTTC.

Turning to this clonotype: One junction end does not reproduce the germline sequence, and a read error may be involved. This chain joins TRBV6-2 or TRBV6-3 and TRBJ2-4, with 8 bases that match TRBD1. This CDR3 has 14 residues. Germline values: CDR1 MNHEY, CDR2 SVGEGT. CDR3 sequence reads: CVSSHGQGKNIQYF. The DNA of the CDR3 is TGTGTCAGCAGCCACGGACAGGGCAAAAACATTCAATACTTC.

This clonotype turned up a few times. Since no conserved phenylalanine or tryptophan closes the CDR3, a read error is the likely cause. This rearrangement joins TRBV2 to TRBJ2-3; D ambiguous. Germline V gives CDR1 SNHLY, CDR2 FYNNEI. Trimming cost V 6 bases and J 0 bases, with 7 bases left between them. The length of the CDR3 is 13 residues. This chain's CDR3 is CASRADSTDTQYY. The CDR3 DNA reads TGTGCCAGCAGGGCGGACAGCACAGATACGCAGTATTAT.

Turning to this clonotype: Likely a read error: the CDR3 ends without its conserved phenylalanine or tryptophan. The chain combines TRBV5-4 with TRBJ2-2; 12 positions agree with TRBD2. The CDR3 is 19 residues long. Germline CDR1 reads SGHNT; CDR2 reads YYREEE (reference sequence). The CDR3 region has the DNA TGTGCCAGCTGTGATCCGGGACTAGCGGGTTTCGCGAACACCGGGAAGCTGTTTTAT. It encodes CASCDPGLAGFANTGKLFY.

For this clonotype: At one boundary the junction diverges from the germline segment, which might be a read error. The DNA of the CDR3 is TGCACCAGCAGCCCTGAGGGGGGGAGAAAGCTGTTCTTC. Protein: CTSSPEGGRKLFF. The chain is built from TRBV4-3 and TRBJ2-1, with D maybe TRBD2 (7 bases). The CDR3 totals 13 residues. CDR1 and CDR2 (germline): LGHNA, YSLEER.